The next 3 T cell receptor beta chains were all read from a single sample in a study of T-cell memory formation after mild COVID-19. TCRdb re-called the 5' RACE reads through MiXCR, storing one row per CDR3 protein. The sample lists 340,000 or so distinct CDR3 sequences; over 10% were seen once. Material: PBMCs or a T cell subset sorted from them (not recorded which). All receptors derive from a man younger than 35 who had mild COVID-19 (a few samples of this study predate the infection). Cell type and time point are not known.

This clonotype has a handful of counts. J is TRBJ1-1 and V is TRBV11-2, with 9 bases fitting TRBD1. The CDR3 has 15 amino acids. V was clipped by 2 bases and J by 5 bases; unmatched bases: 6. Germline values: CDR1 SGHAT, CDR2 FQNNGV. CDR3 sequence: CASSLFGQGTTEAFF. As DNA, the CDR3 is TGTGCCAGCAGCTTATTCGGACAGGGGACGACTGAAGCTTTCTTT.

The V and J genes are TRBV2 and TRBJ2-7; TRBD1 matches 8 bases. The V and J ends lost 5 bases and 6 bases, in that order; junction bases with no gene match: 6. The CDR3 spans 13 residues. The V gene's germline CDR1 is SNHLY and CDR2 FYNNEI. The CDR3 nucleotides read TGTGCCAGCAGTATACAGGGGGAGAGCGAGCAGTACTTC. The encoded protein is CASSIQGESEQYF.

The gene calls are TRBV12-3 or TRBV12-4 and TRBJ2-1, with 7 bases matching TRBD1. CDR3 length: 14 amino acids. The ends lost 1 base at V and 7 bases at J; junction bases unmatched: 4. Here the CDR3 DNA reads TGTGCCAGCAGTTTAGACAGGGGTAGGAATGAGCAGTTCTTC. It translates to CASSLDRGRNEQFF.